These 30 T cell receptor beta chains originate from one sample sequenced in a study of cytomegalovirus exposure and HLA in healthy donors. PCR amplification relied on 60 Vbeta primers (plus 13 Jbeta primers). Libraries were prepared by immunoSEQ multiplex PCR; TCRdb keeps only in-frame clonotypes and omits some of them. The sample has over 150,000 clones; approximately 85% are singletons. Sequencing used PBMCs. These receptors came from a man aged 50 to 59 in good health and CMV-seropositive.

The chain uses TRBV5-1 and TRBJ2-7, with 7 bases matching TRBD2. Germline values: CDR1 SGHRS, CDR2 YFSETQ. The CDR3 covers 15 residues. The V gene end was trimmed by 0 bases and the J gene end by 2 bases; junction bases not matched to a gene: 5. CDR3 bases: TGCGCCAGCAGCTTGGGGGGGGAGGGGACCTACGAGCAGTACTTC. Amino acid sequence: CASSLGGEGTYEQYF.

This chain joins TRBV4-2 and TRBJ2-1; no reliable D call. V was trimmed by 0 bases and J by 3 bases, leaving 6 bases between them. Germline assignment: CDR1 LGHNA and CDR2 YNFKEQ. The CDR3 extends over 14 amino acids. CDR3 nucleotide sequence: TGTGCCAGCAGCCAAGAGGCTAGCTACAATGAGCAGTTCTTC. Its protein product is CASSQEASYNEQFF.

The V and J genes are TRBV5-4 and TRBJ2-7; the D is unclear. The CDR3 has 13 residues. Looked up from germline, CDR1 is SGHNT and CDR2 is YYREEE (reference sequence). The germline V and J ends were trimmed by 1 base and 6 bases, with 11 bases remaining between them. CDR3 coding DNA: TGTGCCAGCAGCTTGAGGAACAGTCTCGAGCAGTACTTC. Translation gives CASSLRNSLEQYF.

V usage is TRBV5-1 and J usage is TRBJ1-4; 8 bases are a match to TRBD1. CDR1 and CDR2 (germline): SGHRS, YFSETQ. After removal of 0 bases from V and 5 bases from J, the junction contained 0 bases not matched to a gene. CDR3 length: 14 amino acids. The CDR3 coding sequence is TGCGCCAGCAGCTTGGGACAGGGGAATGAAAAACTGTTTTTT. Residues: CASSLGQGNEKLFF.

The chain recombines TRBV5-1 with TRBJ2-7; the D is unclear. Germline-derived CDR1 and CDR2 are SGHRS and YFSETQ. The CDR3 is 14 residues long. V was shortened by 0 bases and J by 5 bases, with 12 bases between the two germline ends. The CDR3 sequence: CASSLGAAPHEQYF. In DNA form, the CDR3 reads TGCGCCAGCAGCTTGGGAGCCGCACCGCACGAGCAGTACTTC.

The V and J genes are TRBV7-9 and TRBJ1-4; a possible D gene is TRBD1 (6 bases). V was pared by 5 bases and J by 8 bases, with 18 bases between. The CDR3 is made up of 15 amino acids. CDR1 is SEHNR and CDR2 is FQNEAQ in the germline V gene (reference sequence). The CDR3 nucleotides read TGTGCCAGCAGCCTATTAGGGGACACTTCCGAAAAACTGTTTTTT. Amino acid sequence: CASSLLGDTSEKLFF.

This clone occurred a few times. The rearrangement joins TRBV18 to TRBJ1-6, with 7 bases identical to TRBD1. With 5 bases clipped from V and 5 bases from J, the junction kept 3 bases outside the gene matches. This CDR3 comprises 14 residues. Germline CDR1 and CDR2: KGHSH and LQKENI. CDR3 nucleotides: TGTGCCAGCTCAACAGGACAGGATAATTCACCCCTCCACTTT. Amino acids: CASSTGQDNSPLHF.

The chain recombines TRBV6-1 with TRBJ2-7; a weak D match, TRBD2 (5 bases). The CDR3 is made up of 12 amino acids. Germline V gene lookup returns CDR1 MNHNS and CDR2 SASEGT. V lost 7 bases and J lost 4, with 11 bases in between. This chain's CDR3 is CASTGGGYEQYF. The CDR3 DNA is TGTGCCAGCACAGGAGGTGGGTACGAGCAGTACTTC.

The CDR3 reads CAITSDRGNEQFF. CDR3 in DNA: TGTGCCATCACCTCGGACAGGGGCAATGAGCAGTTCTTC. The genes are TRBV10-3 and TRBJ2-1; 9 bases line up with TRBD1. The CDR3 extends over 13 amino acids. The ends lost 7 bases at V and 6 bases at J; junction bases unmatched: 4. Germline V gene lookup returns CDR1 ENHRY and CDR2 SYGVKD.

The rearrangement uses TRBV18 and TRBJ2-7; 9 bases agree with TRBD1. Germline CDR1 is KGHSH and CDR2 is LQKENI. The V and J ends lost 2 bases and 7 bases, in that order; junction bases with no gene match: 9. CDR3 length: 15 residues. This CDR3 reads CASSPTGGDRREQYF. The CDR3 nucleotides read TGTGCCAGCTCACCAACAGGGGGCGACCGTCGGGAGCAGTACTTC.

In its sample, this clone was seen a few times. The chain employs TRBV4-2 and TRBJ1-4, with D possibly being TRBD1 (6 bases). V was shortened by 3 bases and J by 5 bases, with 13 bases between the two germline ends. This CDR3 region has 15 residues. Germline loops: CDR1 LGHNA, CDR2 YNFKEQ. CDR3: CASSQSRGENEKLFF. The CDR3 nucleotides are TGTGCCAGCAGCCAGTCCAGGGGTGAGAATGAAAAACTGTTTTTT.

This clone was observed a single time. The V call is TRBV7-9, the J call TRBJ1-1, with 8 bases that match TRBD1. Germline V lookup: CDR1 SEHNR, CDR2 FQNEAQ (reference sequence). V was pared by 5 bases and J by 5 bases, with 10 bases of the junction left unmatched. The CDR3 extends over 15 amino acids. The CDR3 DNA reads TGTGCCAGCAGCGCCACTACAGGGGGGACGACTGAAGCTTTCTTT. This gives the protein CASSATTGGTTEAFF.

J is TRBJ2-5 and V is TRBV6-6; 7 bases map to TRBD2. V dropped 6 bases and J dropped 1; count of bases not matched to a gene: 5. The V gene's germline CDR1 is MNHNY and CDR2 SVGAGI (reference sequence). The CDR3 runs 14 residues. The CDR3 is CASSSGGIQETQYF. CDR3 in DNA: TGTGCCAGCAGCTCCGGGGGGATCCAAGAGACCCAGTACTTC.

The CDR3 here is CAWSVKLAGEGYTF. The CDR3 coding sequence is TGTGCCTGGAGTGTAAAGTTGGCGGGGGAAGGCTACACCTTC. The gene calls are TRBV30 and TRBJ1-2; D possibly corresponds to TRBD1 (5 bases). From germline, CDR1 is GTSNPN and CDR2 SVGIG (reference sequence). Trimming left V 0 bases short and J 8 bases short, with 16 bases between. The CDR3 consists of 14 residues.

The chain carries TRBV6-1 and TRBJ1-6; possible D gene TRBD1, 6 bases. Germline V CDR1 and CDR2: MNHNS, SASEGT. V shed 5 bases and J shed 7 bases, with 9 bases lying between them. The CDR3 has 13 residues. This chain's CDR3 is CASSLDRNSPLHF. DNA for the CDR3: TGTGCCAGCAGTTTGGACAGAAATTCACCCCTCCACTTT.

V and J are TRBV2 and TRBJ2-2, with D unresolved. The germline V gene has CDR1 SNHLY and CDR2 FYNNEI. The CDR3 runs 14 residues. V was pared by 4 bases and J by 0 bases, with 6 bases between. CDR3 amino acids: CASSGAANTGELFF. Here the CDR3 DNA reads TGTGCCAGCAGTGGGGCAGCGAACACCGGGGAGCTGTTTTTT.

V and J are TRBV10-3 and TRBJ2-3; 7 bases fit TRBD2. V was clipped by 3 bases and J by 5 bases; unmatched bases: 8. This CDR3 is built from 15 residues. Per the germline V gene, CDR1 is ENHRY and CDR2 is SYGVKD. The CDR3 reads CAISDTTGEGDTQYF. Here the CDR3 DNA reads TGTGCCATCAGTGATACAACGGGGGAGGGAGATACGCAGTATTTT.

The gene calls are TRBV28 and TRBJ1-2; D is undetermined. In germline, CDR1 is MDHEN, CDR2 SYDVKM. The CDR3 runs to 13 residues. Trimming took off 3 bases at V and 8 bases at J, with 13 bases between the two ends. The CDR3 DNA sequence: TGTGCCAGCAGTTTTAGGGAGGATAGGGGCTACACCTTC. It is translated as CASSFREDRGYTF.

The chain links TRBV6-1 to TRBJ2-1; 10 bases align to TRBD1. This CDR3 region has 15 residues. The V gene's germline CDR1 is MNHNS and CDR2 SASEGT. V lost 2 bases and J lost 9; bases outside the gene matches: 7. The CDR3 loop is CASSEPGQGKGEQFF. The CDR3 coding sequence is TGTGCCAGCAGTGAACCGGGACAGGGGAAGGGTGAGCAGTTCTTC.

V is TRBV7-3 and J is TRBJ2-3; TRBD1 matches 9 bases. The CDR3 is made up of 14 amino acids. V lost 5 bases to trimming and J lost 6 bases; unmatched junction nucleotides: 6. The germline CDR1 and CDR2 sequences are SGHTA and FQGTGA. The CDR3 reads CASSPDRGADTQYF. CDR3 DNA: TGTGCCAGCAGCCCTGACAGGGGGGCCGATACGCAGTATTTT.

The V gene is TRBV28, the J gene TRBJ1-3, with D possibly matching TRBD1 (5 bases). V lost 2 bases and J 3 bases, leaving 11 bases between the germline ends. This CDR3 spans 15 amino acids. Germline assignment: CDR1 MDHEN and CDR2 SYDVKM. The CDR3 loop reads CASSLPPGGGNTIYF. The CDR3 nucleotides read TGTGCCAGCAGTTTACCCCCGGGGGGTGGAAACACCATATATTTT.

The chain uses TRBV10-3 and TRBJ1-1; 8 positions match TRBD1. Germline CDR1 is ENHRY and CDR2 is SYGVKD. The CDR3 runs to 14 residues. Losses at the gene ends were 5 bases for V and 6 bases for J; bases not matched to a gene: 8. CDR3 in amino acids: CAISFDRGRAEAFF. The CDR3 DNA reads TGTGCCATCAGTTTTGACAGGGGACGAGCTGAAGCTTTCTTT.

V gene TRBV6-1 combines with J gene TRBJ1-1; 9 bases agree with TRBD1. CDR1 and CDR2 (germline): MNHNS, SASEGT. The CDR3 is 19 residues long. Trimming took 1 base from V and 4 from J; bases not matched to a gene: 16. CDR3 bases: TGTGCCAGCAGTGAAGAACCGACCGGGACAGGGAGCTGGGGCACTGAAGCTTTCTTT. This codes for CASSEEPTGTGSWGTEAFF.

The chain links TRBV28 to TRBJ2-7; 10 bases agree with TRBD1. This CDR3 comprises 14 residues. Per germline, CDR1 MDHEN and CDR2 SYDVKM. Trimming at V came to 8 bases and at J to 2 bases, leaving 6 bases not matched to a gene. CDR3 DNA sequence: TGTGCCAGCTCGCTTGGGACAGGGGCCTACGAGCAGTACTTC. Residues: CASSLGTGAYEQYF.

This clone appeared a single time. The V call is TRBV28, the J call TRBJ1-2; D call uncertain. Deletions cut 5 bases from V and 4 bases from J, with 11 bases between. Per germline, CDR1 MDHEN and CDR2 SYDVKM. CDR3 length equals 13 residues. CDR3 nucleotides: TGTGCCAGCAGTGCCCCGCGGGTCTATGGCTACACCTTC. It is translated as CASSAPRVYGYTF.

In its sample, this clone was seen a few times. The J gene is TRBJ1-1, the V gene TRBV11-1, with 7 bases that match TRBD1. Losses at the gene ends were 11 bases for V and 6 bases for J; bases not matched to a gene: 3. Germline values: CDR1 SGHAT, CDR2 FQDESV (reference sequence). The length of the CDR3 is 10 residues. The CDR3 region is CASRGAEAFF. Written as DNA, the CDR3 is TGTGCCTCCAGGGGGGCTGAAGCTTTCTTT. The full variable domain, in which reference TRBV11-1 and TRBJ1-1 provide the parts outside the CDR3, is EAEVAQSPRYKITEKSQAVAFWCDPISGHATLYWYRQILGQGPELLVQFQDESVVDDSQLPKDRFSAERLKGVDSTLKIQPAELGDSAMYLCASRGAEAFFGQGTRLTVV.

The chain couples TRBV5-1 to TRBJ2-5, with D perhaps TRBD1 (6 bases). The CDR3 runs 14 residues. V dropped 0 bases and J dropped 3 bases, with 9 bases sitting between them. Germline V gene sequence: CDR1 SGHRS, CDR2 YFSETQ. The CDR3 reads CASSLGRTEETQYF. As DNA, the CDR3 is TGCGCCAGCAGCTTGGGGAGGACAGAAGAGACCCAGTACTTC.

The chain uses TRBV7-9 and TRBJ2-1; 10 bases are a match to TRBD1. The CDR3 is made up of 15 amino acids. Germline V lookup: CDR1 SEHNR, CDR2 FQNEAQ (reference sequence). The V and J ends lost 6 bases and 10 bases, in that order; junction bases with no gene match: 12. The CDR3 region has the DNA TGTGCCAGCAGTTCAACCGGGACAGGGGTTGGCGAGCAGTTCTTC. This codes for CASSSTGTGVGEQFF.

The V gene is TRBV11-2, the J gene TRBJ1-1; 9 bases fit TRBD1. With V trimmed by 3 bases and J by 3 bases, 5 bases remained unmatched. The CDR3 contains 15 residues. From germline, CDR1 is SGHAT and CDR2 FQNNGV. In DNA, the CDR3 is TGTGCCAGCAGCTTGACAGGGGGTTACGACACTGAAGCTTTCTTT. It is translated as CASSLTGGYDTEAFF.

Concerning this clone itself: This sample also contains other DNA sequences that code for the same CDR3. J is TRBJ2-3 and V is TRBV7-3, with 7 bases matching TRBD2. V shed 2 bases and J 1 base; nucleotides not matched to a gene: 3. Germline V CDR1 and CDR2: SGHTA, FQGTGA. The CDR3 spans 15 residues. Here the CDR3 DNA reads TGTGCCAGCAGCTTAGGCGGGGGAGGCACAGATACGCAGTATTTT. It yields the protein CASSLGGGGTDTQYF.